This T cell receptor beta chain was profiled in a study of CD8 T cells in Susac syndrome. The V segment lost 4 bases and the J segment 4 bases; nucleotides outside the gene matches: 5. There are 15 residues in the CDR3. Germline V gives CDR1 MNHEY, CDR2 SVGEGT. The TEMRA cells underwent FACS enrichment, while the CD8+ and CD4+ T cells underwent negative isolation. When the RNA was reverse transcribed, random hexamers were used with an input of about 0.45 to 1 ug. The TCR beta CDR3 was amplified by immunoSEQ multiplex PCR across 54 Vbeta, 13 Jbeta. TCRdb analysed the immunoSEQ multiplex PCR reads with MiXCR anew, one entry per CDR3 protein. The table shows approximately 190,000 distinct CDR3 sequences, with over 85% occurring only once.

The V and J genes are TRBV6-2 or TRBV6-3 and TRBJ1-5, with 9 bases fitting TRBD1. The sample taken for sequencing was CD4+ T cells from PBMCs. The source is a human donor in good health. CDR3 loop: CASSSGTGKNQPQHF. For the CDR3, the DNA is TGTGCCAGCAGTTCCGGGACAGGGAAGAATCAGCCCCAGCATTTT.